The clone carrying this T cell receptor beta chain was counted only a few times. The antigen remains unidentified. The sample originates from a study of T cell responses to AZD1222 COVID-19 vaccine. The study's findings and limits: Nearly half of spike-specific TCRs reportedly target variant regions that are unmutated in the B.1.351 and B.1.1.7 variants. The CD4 TCRs associated with vaccination extended across spike and predominated at 160-218 and 743-854.

Only in-frame clones appear in the TCRdb table, and some are missing; sequencing was by immunoSEQ multiplex PCR. Among over 150,000 clones listed, roughly 90% were seen once. The CDR3 has 15 residues. The germline V and J ends were trimmed by 1 base and 1 base, with 8 bases remaining between them. Per the germline V gene, CDR1 is SGHTA and CDR2 is FQGNSA. The sequence was collected from an adult in good health. The sequences come from peripheral blood, collected on day 0 of AZD1222 vaccination. The V gene is TRBV7-2, the J gene TRBJ1-5; no definite D call. This chain's CDR3 is CASSLVGRSNQPQHF. Written as DNA, the CDR3 is TGTGCCAGCAGCTTAGTTGGCAGAAGCAATCAGCCCCAGCATTTT.